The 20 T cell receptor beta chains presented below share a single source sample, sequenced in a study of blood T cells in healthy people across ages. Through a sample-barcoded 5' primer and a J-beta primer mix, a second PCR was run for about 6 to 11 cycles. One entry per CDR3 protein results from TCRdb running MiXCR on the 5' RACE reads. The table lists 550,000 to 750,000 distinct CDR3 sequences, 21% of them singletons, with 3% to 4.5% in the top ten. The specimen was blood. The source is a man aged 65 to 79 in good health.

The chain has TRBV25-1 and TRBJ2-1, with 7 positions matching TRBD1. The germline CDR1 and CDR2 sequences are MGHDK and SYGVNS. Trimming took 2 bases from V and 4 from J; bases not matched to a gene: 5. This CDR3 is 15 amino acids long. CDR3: CASSEPGQSYNEQFF. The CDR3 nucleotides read TGTGCCAGCAGTGAACCGGGACAGTCGTACAATGAGCAGTTCTTC.

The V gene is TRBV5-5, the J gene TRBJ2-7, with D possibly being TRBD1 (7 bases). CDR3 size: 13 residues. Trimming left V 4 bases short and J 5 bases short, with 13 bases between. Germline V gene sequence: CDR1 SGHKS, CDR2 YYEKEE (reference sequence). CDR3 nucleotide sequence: TGTGCCAGCAGCGTACCCAGGGGGGACGAGCAGTACTTC. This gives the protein CASSVPRGDEQYF.

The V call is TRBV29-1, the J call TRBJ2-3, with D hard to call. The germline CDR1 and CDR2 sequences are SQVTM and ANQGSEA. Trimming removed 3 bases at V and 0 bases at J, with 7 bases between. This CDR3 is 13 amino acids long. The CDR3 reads CSVEASSTDTQYF. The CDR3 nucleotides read TGCAGCGTTGAGGCCTCTAGCACAGATACGCAGTATTTT.

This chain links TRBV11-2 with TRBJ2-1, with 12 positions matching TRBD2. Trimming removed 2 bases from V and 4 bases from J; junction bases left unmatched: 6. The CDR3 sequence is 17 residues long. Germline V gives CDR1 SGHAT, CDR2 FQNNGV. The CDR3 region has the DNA TGTGCCAGCAGCTTAACACGGACTAGCGGGGCATACAATGAGCAGTTCTTC. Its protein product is CASSLTRTSGAYNEQFF.

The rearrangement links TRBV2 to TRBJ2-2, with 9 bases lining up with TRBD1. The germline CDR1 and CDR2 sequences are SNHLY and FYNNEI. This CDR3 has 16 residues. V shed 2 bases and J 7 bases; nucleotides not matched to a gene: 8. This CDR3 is CASSEWDRALGGELFF. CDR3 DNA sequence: TGTGCCAGCAGTGAATGGGACAGGGCCCTCGGCGGGGAGCTGTTTTTT.

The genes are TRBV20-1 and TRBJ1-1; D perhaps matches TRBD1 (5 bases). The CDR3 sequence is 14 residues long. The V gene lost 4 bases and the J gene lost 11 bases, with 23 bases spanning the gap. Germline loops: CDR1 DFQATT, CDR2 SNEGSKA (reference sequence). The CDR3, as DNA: TGCAGTGCTATTTTCGCCGGGACGTCGAACGGGGCTTTCTTT. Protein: CSAIFAGTSNGAFF.

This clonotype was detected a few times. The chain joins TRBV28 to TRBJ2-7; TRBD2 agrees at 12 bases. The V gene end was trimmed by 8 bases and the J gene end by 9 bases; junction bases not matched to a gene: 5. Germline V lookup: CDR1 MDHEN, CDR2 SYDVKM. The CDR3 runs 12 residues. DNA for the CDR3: TGTGCCAGCCGACTAGCGGGAGTCGGGCAGTACTTC. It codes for CASRLAGVGQYF. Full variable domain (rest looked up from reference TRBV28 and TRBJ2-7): DVKVTQSSRYLVKRTGEKVFLECVQDMDHENMFWYRQDPGLGLRLIYFSYDVKMKEKGDIPEGYSVSREKKERFSLILESASTNQTSMYLCASRLAGVGQYFGPGTRLTVT.

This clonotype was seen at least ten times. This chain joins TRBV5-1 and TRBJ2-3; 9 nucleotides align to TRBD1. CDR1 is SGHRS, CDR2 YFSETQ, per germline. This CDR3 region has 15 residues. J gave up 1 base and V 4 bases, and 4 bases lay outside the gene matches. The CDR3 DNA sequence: TGCGCCAGCAGCCCCCGGGACAGGGGCACAGATACGCAGTATTTT. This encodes CASSPRDRGTDTQYF.

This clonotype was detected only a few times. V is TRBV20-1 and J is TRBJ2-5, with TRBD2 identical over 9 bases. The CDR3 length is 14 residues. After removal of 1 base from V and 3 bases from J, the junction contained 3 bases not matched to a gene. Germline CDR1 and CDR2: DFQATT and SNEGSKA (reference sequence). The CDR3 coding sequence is TGCAGTGCTAGAGTCCCTAGCGGGAAAGAGACCCAGTACTTC. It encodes CSARVPSGKETQYF.

The CDR3 DNA sequence: TGTGCCAGCAGCCGACACGAGGGCGCGAACACCGGGGAGCTGTTTTTT. Amino acids: CASSRHEGANTGELFF. The rearrangement uses TRBV4-2 and TRBJ2-2; possible D gene TRBD2, 5 bases. Trimming stripped 4 bases from V and 0 bases from J, with 12 bases between. Germline V gene data show CDR1 as LGHNA and CDR2 as YNFKEQ. CDR3 length: 16 amino acids.

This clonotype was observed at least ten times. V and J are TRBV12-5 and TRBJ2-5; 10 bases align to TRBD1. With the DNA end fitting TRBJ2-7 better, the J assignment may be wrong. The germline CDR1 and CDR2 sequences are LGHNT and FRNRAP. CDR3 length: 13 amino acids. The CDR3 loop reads CASGLGTGGEQYF. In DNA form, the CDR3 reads TGTGCTAGTGGTTTGGGGACAGGGGGCGAGCAGTACTTC.

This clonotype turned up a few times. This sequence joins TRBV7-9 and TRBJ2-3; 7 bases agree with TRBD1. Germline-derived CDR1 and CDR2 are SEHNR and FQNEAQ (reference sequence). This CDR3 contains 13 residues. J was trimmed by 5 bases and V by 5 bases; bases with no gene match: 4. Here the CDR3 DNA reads TGTGCCAGCAGCGCAACAGGGGTAGATACGCAGTATTTT. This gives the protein CASSATGVDTQYF.

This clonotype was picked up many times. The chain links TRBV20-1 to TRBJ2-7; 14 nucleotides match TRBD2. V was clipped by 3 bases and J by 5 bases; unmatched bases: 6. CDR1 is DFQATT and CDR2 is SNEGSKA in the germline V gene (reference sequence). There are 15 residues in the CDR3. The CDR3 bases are TGCAGTGCTAGCTTGACTAGCGGGAGGGGCCACGAGCAGTACTTC. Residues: CSASLTSGRGHEQYF.

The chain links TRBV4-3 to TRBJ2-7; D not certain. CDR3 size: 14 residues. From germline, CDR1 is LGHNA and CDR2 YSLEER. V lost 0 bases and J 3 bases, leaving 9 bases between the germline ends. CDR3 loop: CASSQDPGDYEQYF. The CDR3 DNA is TGCGCCAGCAGCCAAGATCCGGGTGACTACGAGCAGTACTTC.

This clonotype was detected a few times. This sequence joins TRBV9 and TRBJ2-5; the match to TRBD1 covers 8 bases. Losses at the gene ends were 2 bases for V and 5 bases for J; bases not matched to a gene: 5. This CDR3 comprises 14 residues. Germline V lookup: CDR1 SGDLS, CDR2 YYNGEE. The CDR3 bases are TGTGCCAGCAGCGTCGACAGGGGAGCGGAGACCCAGTACTTC. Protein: CASSVDRGAETQYF.

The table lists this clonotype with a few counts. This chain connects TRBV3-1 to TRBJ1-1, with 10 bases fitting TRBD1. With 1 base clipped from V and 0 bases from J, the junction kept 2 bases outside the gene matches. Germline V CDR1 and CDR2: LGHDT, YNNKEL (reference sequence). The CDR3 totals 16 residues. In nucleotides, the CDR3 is TGTGCCAGCAGCCAAGTAGGACAGGGGGTGAACACTGAAGCTTTCTTT. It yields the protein CASSQVGQGVNTEAFF. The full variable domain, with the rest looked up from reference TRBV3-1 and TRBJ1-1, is DTAVSQTPKYLVTQMGNDKSIKCEQNLGHDTMYWYKQDSKKFLKIMFSYNNKELIINETVPNRFSPKSPDKAHLNLHINSLELGDSAVYFCASSQVGQGVNTEAFFGQGTRLTVV.

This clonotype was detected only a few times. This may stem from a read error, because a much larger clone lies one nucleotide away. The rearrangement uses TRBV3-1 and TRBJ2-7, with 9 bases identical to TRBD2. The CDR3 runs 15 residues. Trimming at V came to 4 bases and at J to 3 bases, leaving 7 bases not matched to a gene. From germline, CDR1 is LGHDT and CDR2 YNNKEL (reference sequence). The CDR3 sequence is CASSRSGSRDYEQYF. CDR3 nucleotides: TGTGCCAGCAGCCGTAGCGGGAGTAGGGACTACGAGCAGTACTTC.

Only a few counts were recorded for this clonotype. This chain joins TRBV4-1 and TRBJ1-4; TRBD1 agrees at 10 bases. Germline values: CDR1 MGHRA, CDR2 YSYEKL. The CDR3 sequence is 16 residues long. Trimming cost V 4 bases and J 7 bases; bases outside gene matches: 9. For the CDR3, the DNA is TGCGCCAGCAGCCGCGATCCCGGGACAGGGGTTGAAAAACTGTTTTTT. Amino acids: CASSRDPGTGVEKLFF.

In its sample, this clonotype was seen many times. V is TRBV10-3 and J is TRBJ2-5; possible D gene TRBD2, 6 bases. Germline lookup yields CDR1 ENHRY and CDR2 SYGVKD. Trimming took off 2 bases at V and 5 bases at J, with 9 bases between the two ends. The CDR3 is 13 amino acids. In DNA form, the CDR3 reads TGTGCCATCAGTGAGAGAGGAGGGGAGACCCAGTACTTC. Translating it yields CAISERGGETQYF.

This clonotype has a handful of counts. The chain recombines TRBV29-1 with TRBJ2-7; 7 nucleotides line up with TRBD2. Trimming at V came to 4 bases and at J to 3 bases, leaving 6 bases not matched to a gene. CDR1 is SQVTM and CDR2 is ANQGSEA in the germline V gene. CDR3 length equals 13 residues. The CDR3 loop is CSVVPSGDYEQYF. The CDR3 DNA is TGCAGCGTTGTTCCTAGCGGAGACTACGAGCAGTACTTC.